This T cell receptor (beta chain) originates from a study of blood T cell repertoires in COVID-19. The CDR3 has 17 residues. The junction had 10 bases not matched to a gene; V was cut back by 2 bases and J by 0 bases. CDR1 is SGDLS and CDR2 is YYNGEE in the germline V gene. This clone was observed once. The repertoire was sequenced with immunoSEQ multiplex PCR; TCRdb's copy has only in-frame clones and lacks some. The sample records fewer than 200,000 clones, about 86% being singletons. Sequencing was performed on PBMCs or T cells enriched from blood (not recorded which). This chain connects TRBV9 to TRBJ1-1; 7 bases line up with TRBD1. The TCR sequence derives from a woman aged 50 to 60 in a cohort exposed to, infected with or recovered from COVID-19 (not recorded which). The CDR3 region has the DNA TGTGCCAGCAGCGTTGGGACAGAGTTTTGGATGAACACTGAAGCTTTCTTT. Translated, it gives CASSVGTEFWMNTEAFF.